What follows describes a single TCR beta chain. Antigen: not known. TCR beta libraries used around 2 micrograms of genomic DNA from cryopreserved PBMCs. TCRdb keeps only in-frame clones here, not all; method: immunoSEQ multiplex PCR. The sample consists of about 130,000 clones, around 84% of them appearing once. The sample is drawn from a study of cytotoxic CD8 clonotypes in ibrutinib-treated CLL. The wider study: Partial response occurred in approximately 25 patients and complete response in 2; at median about 70 months, approximately 15 remained remitted and approximately twelve progressed. Among the samples, the mean was 255,043 productive templates and 94,082 productive rearrangements. Findings and limits, study-wide: Measured clonality at baseline was greater than in age-matched healthy donors and tracked with circulating CD8+ T-cell counts.

V was clipped by 2 bases and J by 7 bases; unmatched bases: 11. The germline V gene has CDR1 MGHRA and CDR2 YSYEKL. There are 16 residues in the CDR3. This receptor was identified in a human donor with chronic lymphocytic leukemia. The chain employs TRBV4-1 and TRBJ2-1, with 7 bases matching TRBD2. The sample in question was PBMCs, obtained after 24 months of ibrutinib treatment. In nucleotides, the CDR3 is TGCGCCAGCAGCCAAACGTCCCGGGGGGTCGGAAATGAGCAGTTCTTC. It codes for CASSQTSRGVGNEQFF.